This T cell receptor beta chain emerged from a study of early T cells in non-severe SARS-CoV-2 infection. Unique molecular identifiers were attached to individual cDNA molecules. Each CDR3 protein is one row after TCRdb ran MiXCR on the 5' RACE reads. The table shows about 33,000 distinct CDR3 sequences, with about 5% occurring only once. Germline V gene sequence: CDR1 SNHLY, CDR2 FYNNEI. V shed 8 bases and J shed 4 bases, with 16 bases lying between them. The CDR3 spans 14 residues. This clonotype has a count of ten or more. This sequence originates from an adult who was a healthcare worker with PCR-confirmed SARS-CoV-2 infection or an uninfected control (not recorded which). The J gene is TRBJ2-3, the V gene TRBV2, with D hard to call. Input material: whole blood. As DNA, the CDR3 is TGTGCCAGCCCCGGGCCTACCATTCCAGATACGCAGTATTTT. Its translation: CASPGPTIPDTQYF. The full variable domain, in which reference TRBV2 and TRBJ2-3 provide the parts outside the CDR3, is EPEVTQTPSHQVTQMGQEVILRCVPISNHLYFYWYRQILGQKVEFLVSFYNNEISEKSEIFDDQFSVERPDGSNFTLKIRSTKLEDSAMYFCASPGPTIPDTQYFGPGTRLTVL.